This T cell receptor (beta chain) emerged from a study of blood T cell repertoires in COVID-19. As for the study in general: Sites across the United States, Italy and Spain contributed samples from acute and convalescent COVID-19. In each case, the material was cDNA or gDNA derived from T cells, B-cell-depleted T cells, or PBMCs.

Source study methods: Estimated nucleated cell counts came from reference gene primer amplification. Libraries were prepared by immunoSEQ multiplex PCR; TCRdb keeps only in-frame clonotypes and omits some of them. From that table come the V and J calls and clone size; the DNA was used to work out D and trimming. The sample carries about 130,000 clones, over 70% recorded once. The CDR3 has 14 amino acids. V was shortened by 5 bases and J by 5 bases, with 12 bases between the two germline ends. Germline V gene data show CDR1 as SEHNR and CDR2 as FQNEAQ (reference sequence). The V gene is TRBV7-9, the J gene TRBJ1-4; TRBD1 is a possible D gene (5 bases). This receptor was identified in a man older than 75 with acute or convalescent COVID-19. Sequences were obtained from peripheral blood. CDR3 loop: CASSPWGRNEKLFF. Here the CDR3 DNA reads TGTGCCAGCAGCCCCTGGGGCAGAAATGAAAAACTGTTTTTT.